This TCR beta chain was identified during a study of identifying expanded T cells in peripheral blood. As for this clone: Its specificity is unknown.

No infections or other immune events were documented during collection. Points from the study as a whole: About 1.2 clones differed between technical replicates, versus 16.4 and 19 over time.

This CDR3 contains 12 residues. Between the trimmed V and J ends, which lost 7 bases and 4 bases, there was a span of 10 bases. CDR1 MNHNS and CDR2 SASEGT come from the germline V gene. Sequenced by immunoSEQ multiplex PCR; TCRdb stores in-frame clones only, minus some. The table has 100,000 to 150,000 clones, 84% seen once. The sequencing input was blood. The sequence derives from a person between 18 and 70 years old in good health. The chain carries TRBV6-1 and TRBJ1-1; no definite D call. The CDR3: CASTMEFTEAFF. CDR3 sequence (DNA): TGTGCCAGCACTATGGAATTCACTGAAGCTTTCTTT.